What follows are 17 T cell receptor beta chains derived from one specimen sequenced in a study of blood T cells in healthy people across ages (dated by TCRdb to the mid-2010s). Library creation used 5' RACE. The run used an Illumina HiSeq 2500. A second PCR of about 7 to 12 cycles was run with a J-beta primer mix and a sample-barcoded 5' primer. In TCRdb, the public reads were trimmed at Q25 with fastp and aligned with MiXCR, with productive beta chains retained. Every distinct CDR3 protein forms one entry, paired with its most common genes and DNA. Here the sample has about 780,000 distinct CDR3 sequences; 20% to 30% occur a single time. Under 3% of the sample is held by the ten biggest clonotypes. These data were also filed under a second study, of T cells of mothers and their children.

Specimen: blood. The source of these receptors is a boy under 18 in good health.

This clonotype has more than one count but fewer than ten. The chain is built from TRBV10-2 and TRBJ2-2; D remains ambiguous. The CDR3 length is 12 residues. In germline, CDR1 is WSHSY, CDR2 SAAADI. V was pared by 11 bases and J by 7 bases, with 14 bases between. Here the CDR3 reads CAGKAVNGELFF. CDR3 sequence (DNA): TGCGCCGGGAAGGCGGTTAACGGGGAGCTGTTTTTT.

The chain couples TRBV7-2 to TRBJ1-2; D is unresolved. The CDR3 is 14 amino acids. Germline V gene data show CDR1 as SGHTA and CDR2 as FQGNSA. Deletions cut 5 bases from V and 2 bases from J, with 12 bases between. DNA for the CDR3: TGTGCCAGCAGCGGGATGGCGTCAAACTATGGCTACACCTTC. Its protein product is CASSGMASNYGYTF.

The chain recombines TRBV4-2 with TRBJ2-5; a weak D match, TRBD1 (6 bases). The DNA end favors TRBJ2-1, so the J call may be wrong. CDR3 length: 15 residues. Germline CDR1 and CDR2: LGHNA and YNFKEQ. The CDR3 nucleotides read TGTGCCAGCAGTCTAATATCAGGGGACGGGGATGAGCAGTTCTTC. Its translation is CASSLISGDGDEQFF.

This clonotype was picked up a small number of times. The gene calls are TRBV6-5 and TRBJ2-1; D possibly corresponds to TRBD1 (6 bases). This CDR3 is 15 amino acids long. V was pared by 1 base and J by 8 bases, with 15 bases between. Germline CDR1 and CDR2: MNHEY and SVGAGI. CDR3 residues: CASSYWTTGSDEQFF. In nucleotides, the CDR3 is TGTGCCAGCAGTTACTGGACGACAGGATCCGATGAGCAGTTCTTC.

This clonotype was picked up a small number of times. The CDR3 reads CASSVDRGVYNEQFF. In DNA form, the CDR3 reads TGTGCCAGCAGCGTCGACAGGGGGGTATACAATGAGCAGTTCTTC. The rearrangement joins TRBV9 to TRBJ2-5; 9 bases agree with TRBD1. The assigned J gene may be wrong: the sequence end matches TRBJ2-1 better. CDR3 length: 15 residues. Germline assignment: CDR1 SGDLS and CDR2 YYNGEE.

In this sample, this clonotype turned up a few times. Here the CDR3 DNA reads TGCGCCAGCAGCCATGTGGGACAGAATGAGCAGTTCTTC. This encodes CASSHVGQNEQFF. The chain employs TRBV4-1 and TRBJ2-5; TRBD1 matches at 7 bases. The end of the DNA fits TRBJ2-1 better, so the J call may be wrong. The CDR3 length is 13 residues. Looked up from germline, CDR1 is MGHRA and CDR2 is YSYEKL.

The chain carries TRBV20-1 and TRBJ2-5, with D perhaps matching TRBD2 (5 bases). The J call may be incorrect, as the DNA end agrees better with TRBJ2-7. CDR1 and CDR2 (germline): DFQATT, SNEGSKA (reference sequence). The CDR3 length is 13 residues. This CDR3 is CSARAWENYEQYF. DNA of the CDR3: TGCAGTGCTAGAGCCTGGGAGAACTACGAGCAGTACTTC.

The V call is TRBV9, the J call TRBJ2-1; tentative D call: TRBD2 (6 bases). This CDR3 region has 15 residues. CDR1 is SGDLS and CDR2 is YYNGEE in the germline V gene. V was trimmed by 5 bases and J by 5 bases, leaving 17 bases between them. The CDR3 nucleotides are TGTGCCAGCAGTGTGACTAGTGAGGTCCACAATGAGCAGTTCTTC. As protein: CASSVTSEVHNEQFF.

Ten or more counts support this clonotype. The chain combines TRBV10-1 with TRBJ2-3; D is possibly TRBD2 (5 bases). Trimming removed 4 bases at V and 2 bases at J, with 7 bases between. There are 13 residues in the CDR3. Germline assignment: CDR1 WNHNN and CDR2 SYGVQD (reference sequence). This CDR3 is CASSGEFTDTQYF. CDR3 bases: TGCGCCAGCAGTGGGGAGTTCACAGATACGCAGTATTTT.

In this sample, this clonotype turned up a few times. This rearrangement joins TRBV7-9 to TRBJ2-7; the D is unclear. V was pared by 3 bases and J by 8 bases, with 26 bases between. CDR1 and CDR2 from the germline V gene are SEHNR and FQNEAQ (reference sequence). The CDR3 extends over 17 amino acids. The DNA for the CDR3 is TGTGCCAGCAGCTTTCAGATGCCGGGTAGGGAACCTACGCAGCAGTACTTC. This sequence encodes CASSFQMPGREPTQQYF. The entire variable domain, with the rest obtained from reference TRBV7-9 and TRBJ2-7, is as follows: DTGVSQNPRHKITKRGQNVTFRCDPISEHNRLYWYRQTLGQGPEFLTYFQNEAQLEKSRLLSDRFSAERPKGSFSTLEIQRTEQGDSAMYLCASSFQMPGREPTQQYFGPGTRLTVT.

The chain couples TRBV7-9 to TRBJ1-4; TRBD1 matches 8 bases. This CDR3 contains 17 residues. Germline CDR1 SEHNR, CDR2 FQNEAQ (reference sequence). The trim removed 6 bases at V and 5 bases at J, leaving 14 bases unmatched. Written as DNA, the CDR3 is TGTGCCAGCAGTCCCGACAGGGGAGGCCGTGTGAATGAAAAACTGTTTTTT. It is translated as CASSPDRGGRVNEKLFF.

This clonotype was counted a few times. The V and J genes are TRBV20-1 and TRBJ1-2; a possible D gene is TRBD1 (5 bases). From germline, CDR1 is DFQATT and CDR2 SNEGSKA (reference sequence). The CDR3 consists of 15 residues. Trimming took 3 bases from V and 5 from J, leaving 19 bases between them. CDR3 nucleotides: TGCAGTGCTAGGCCGAGGGCAGGGTACAGTTATGGCTACACCTTC. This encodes CSARPRAGYSYGYTF.

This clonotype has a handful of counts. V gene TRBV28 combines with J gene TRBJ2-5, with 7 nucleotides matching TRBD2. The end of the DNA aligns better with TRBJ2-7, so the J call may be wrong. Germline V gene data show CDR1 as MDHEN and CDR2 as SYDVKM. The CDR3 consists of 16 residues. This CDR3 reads CASNPGSGGRSYEQYF. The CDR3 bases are TGTGCCAGCAACCCCGGGTCGGGGGGTCGCTCCTACGAGCAGTACTTC.

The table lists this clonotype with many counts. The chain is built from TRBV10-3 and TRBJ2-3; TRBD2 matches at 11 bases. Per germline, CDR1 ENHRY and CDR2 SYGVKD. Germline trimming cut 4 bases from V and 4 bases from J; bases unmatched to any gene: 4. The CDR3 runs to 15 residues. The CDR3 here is CAISGLAGGSDTQYF. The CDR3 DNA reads TGTGCCATCAGTGGCCTAGCGGGGGGATCAGATACGCAGTATTTT.

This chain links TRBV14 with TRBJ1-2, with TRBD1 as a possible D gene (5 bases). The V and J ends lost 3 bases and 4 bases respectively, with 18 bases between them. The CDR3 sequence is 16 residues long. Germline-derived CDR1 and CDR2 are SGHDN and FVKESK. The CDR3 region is CASSQPEQGEGYGYTF. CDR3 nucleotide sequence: TGTGCCAGCAGCCAGCCCGAGCAGGGTGAGGGCTATGGCTACACCTTC.

The CDR3 reads CASKQGSGTGELFF. CDR3 DNA sequence: TGTGCCAGTAAGCAGGGATCGGGCACCGGGGAGCTGTTTTTT. The rearrangement joins TRBV19 to TRBJ2-2; perhaps TRBD1 as D (5 bases). CDR3 length: 14 residues. Between the trimmed V and J ends, which lost 7 bases and 4 bases, there was a span of 13 bases. Germline assignment: CDR1 LNHDA and CDR2 SQIVND (reference sequence).

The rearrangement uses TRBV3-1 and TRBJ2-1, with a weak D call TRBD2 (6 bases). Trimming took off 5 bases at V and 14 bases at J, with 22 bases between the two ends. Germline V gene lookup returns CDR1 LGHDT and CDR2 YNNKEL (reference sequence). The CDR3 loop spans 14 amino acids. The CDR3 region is CASSSRDSTPKEFF. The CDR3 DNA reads TGTGCCAGCAGCTCGAGGGACTCTACCCCAAAAGAGTTCTTC.